The 31 T cell receptor beta chains below come from one sample, sequenced in a study of CD4 and CD8 cells across lung adenocarcinoma regions listed by TCRdb under 2018. Libraries were constructed by PCR. Sequencing instrument: HiSeq X Ten. TCRdb reran the public reads through fastp at Q25 and MiXCR, keeping productive beta chains. Merged by CDR3 protein, the rows form single entries marked with the most common genes and DNA. Within this sample are around 20,000 distinct CDR3 sequences, with 46% of them counted one time only. 15% to 20% of the sample lies in the top ten. Sequencing used CD4+ T cells from the margin of a lung tumor. What this sample's cell subset or site label stands for: tumor margin region. These receptors were taken from a male donor with lung adenocarcinoma. The CD4 and CD8 labels of this study may be unreliable.

The gene calls are TRBV3-1 and TRBJ2-1; D perhaps matches TRBD2 (5 bases). The V and J ends lost 3 bases and 10 bases respectively, with 13 bases between them. The CDR3 has 13 amino acids. The V gene's germline CDR1 is LGHDT and CDR2 YNNKEL (reference sequence). DNA of the CDR3: TGTGCCAGCAGCCAGACGGGGTTTGTCGAGCAGTTCTTC. Translation: CASSQTGFVEQFF.

This chain uses TRBV6-1 with TRBJ2-1, with 11 bases matching TRBD2. With the DNA end fitting TRBJ2-7 better, the J assignment may be wrong. There are 21 residues in the CDR3. Germline values: CDR1 MNHNS, CDR2 SASEGT. The CDR3: CASSERADRGVAGGRSYEQYF. CDR3 in DNA: TGTGCCAGCAGTGAAAGGGCGGATAGGGGGGTAGCGGGAGGGCGGTCCTACGAGCAGTACTTC.

The chain is built from TRBV30 and TRBJ1-2, with D possibly matching TRBD1 (5 bases). Per the germline V gene, CDR1 is GTSNPN and CDR2 is SVGIG (reference sequence). V was pared by 0 bases and J by 12 bases, with 11 bases between. The CDR3 is 11 residues long. The CDR3 DNA reads as TGTGCCTGGAGTGTACACGCGGGGCACACCTTC. Residues: CAWSVHAGHTF.

Of note for this clonotype: Its ends do not fully match the called genes, so a read error is possible. The J gene is TRBJ2-3, the V gene TRBV6-4; 10 nucleotides match TRBD2. CDR1 MRHNA and CDR2 SNTAGT come from the germline V gene. The CDR3 is made up of 15 amino acids. The CDR3 protein is CASSDGSGRANTQSF. The CDR3 nucleotides read TGTGCCAGCAGTGACGGGAGCGGGAGGGCAAATACCCAGTCTTTC.

In its sample, this clonotype was seen a few times. The chain employs TRBV6-1 and TRBJ2-2, with D hard to call. V shed 6 bases and J shed 5 bases, with 13 bases lying between them. CDR1 is MNHNS and CDR2 is SASEGT in the germline V gene. The CDR3 has 14 amino acids. The DNA of the CDR3 is TGTGCCAGCAGAGACTGGACCCCGACCGGGGAGCTGTTTTTT. This gives the protein CASRDWTPTGELFF.

On this clonotype: One end of the junction is discordant with germline, which a read error may explain. The genes are TRBV3-1 and TRBJ2-3; TRBD2 agrees at 10 bases. CDR1 and CDR2 from the germline V gene are LGHDT and YNNKEL (reference sequence). CDR3 length equals 16 residues. The CDR3, as DNA: TGTGCCAGTAGCAGAGCGGGGGGGATAATCAAAGATACGCAGTACTTT. Translating it yields CASSRAGGIIKDTQYF.

V gene TRBV10-1 combines with J gene TRBJ2-1; 11 nucleotides line up with TRBD2. The CDR3 runs to 16 residues. From germline, CDR1 is WNHNN and CDR2 SYGVQD (reference sequence). V was clipped by 3 bases and J by 8 bases; unmatched bases: 9. CDR3 sequence reads: CASSDGGSGRVHEQFF. DNA of the CDR3: TGCGCCAGCAGTGATGGTGGTAGCGGGAGGGTGCATGAGCAGTTCTTC.

In its sample, this clonotype was seen many times. Being one base from a much bigger clone, this may be a read error. The chain has TRBV6-5 and TRBJ2-4; D gene ambiguous. V was clipped by 0 bases and J by 13 bases, with 19 bases between them. The CDR3 loop spans 15 amino acids. Germline V gene data show CDR1 as MNHEY and CDR2 as SVGAGI. This CDR3 is CASSYSAAVANEQYF. Here the CDR3 DNA reads TGTGCCAGCAGTTACTCGGCGGCGGTGGCCAATGAGCAGTACTTC.

This chain uses TRBV28 with TRBJ1-1; D not certain. The CDR3 has 12 residues. Germline lookup yields CDR1 MDHEN and CDR2 SYDVKM. Trimming shortened V by 7 bases and J by 6 bases, and 12 bases separated the two germline ends. The CDR3, as DNA: TGTGCCAGCACCCAACAAGGGTCTGAAGCTTTCTTT. Translated, it gives CASTQQGSEAFF.

In regard to this clonotype: A junction end diverges from the germline sequence, so it may reflect a read error. The genes are TRBV6-5 and TRBJ2-5; weak D call: TRBD2 (6 bases). CDR3 size: 18 residues. Per germline, CDR1 MNHEY and CDR2 SVGAGI. The CDR3 coding sequence is TGTGCCAGCAGTTCCGCGGGGCTCCGGGCTAGCGACAAAGAGACGCAGTACTTT. It is translated as CASSSAGLRASDKETQYF.

On this clonotype itself: A junction end diverges from the germline sequence, so it may reflect a read error. The chain combines TRBV27 with TRBJ2-5; D assignment may be TRBD1 or TRBD2 (5 bases each). The CDR3 runs to 17 residues. Germline values: CDR1 MNHEY, CDR2 SMNVEV (reference sequence). As DNA, the CDR3 is TGTGCCAGCAGTGCGGGCCGACGGGGCTCTGACCCAGATACCCAGTATTTC. It codes for CASSAGRRGSDPDTQYF.

The CDR3 DNA is TGTGCCAGCAGCGTCGCGGGGCTGGGAGCCAAAGACATTCAGTATTTT. Amino acids: CASSVAGLGAKDIQYF. The chain recombines TRBV7-8 with TRBJ2-3; tentatively, D is TRBD2 (6 bases). The germline CDR1 and CDR2 sequences are SGHVS and FQNEAQ. This CDR3 contains 16 residues. Trimming removed 5 bases at V and 12 bases at J, with 27 bases between. The full variable domain, with the rest looked up from reference TRBV7-8 and TRBJ2-3, is GAGVSQSPRYKVAKRGQDVALRCDPISGHVSLFWYQQALGQGPEFLTYFQNEAQLDKSGLPSDRFFAERPEGSVSTLKIQRTQQEDSAVYLCASSVAGLGAKDIQYFGPGTRLTVL.

This clonotype has ten or more counts. The V gene is TRBV6-5, the J gene TRBJ1-2, with 8 bases lining up with TRBD1. The J segment lost 4 bases and the V segment lost 0 bases, leaving 16 bases of the junction unmatched. The CDR3 covers 19 residues. CDR1 is MNHEY, CDR2 SVGAGI, per germline. In DNA form, the CDR3 reads TGTGCCAGCAGTTACTCGAAGGACAGGGTCGAGTTTTGGATCTATGGCTACACCTTC. Translating it yields CASSYSKDRVEFWIYGYTF.

This clonotype was seen more than once but under ten times. J is TRBJ2-4 and V is TRBV29-1; D uncertain. The CDR3 is made up of 13 amino acids. The V and J ends lost 4 bases and 1 base respectively, with 8 bases between them. Germline V gene sequence: CDR1 SQVTM, CDR2 ANQGSEA. The CDR3 nucleotides are TGCAGCGTTGGGGCGGCGGCCAAAAACATTCAGTACTTC. It yields the protein CSVGAAAKNIQYF.

The CDR3: CASSVAPQGRRGGIEQFF. CDR3 DNA sequence: TGTGCCAGCAGCGTAGCTCCACAGGGCCGGCGCGGTGGGATTGAGCAGTTCTTC. This chain connects TRBV9 to TRBJ2-1, with TRBD1 as a possible D gene (6 bases). The CDR3 is 18 amino acids. V was shortened by 0 bases and J by 9 bases, with 25 bases between the two germline ends. In germline, CDR1 is SGDLS, CDR2 YYNGEE.

The table lists this clonotype with many counts. V gene TRBV7-6 combines with J gene TRBJ1-3, with TRBD1 matching 8 bases. Germline values: CDR1 SGHVS, CDR2 FNYEAQ. The V gene end was trimmed by 2 bases and the J gene end by 8 bases; junction bases not matched to a gene: 5. The CDR3 has 14 residues. CDR3 residues: CASSLLRGQDTIYF. CDR3 coding DNA: TGTGCCAGCAGCTTACTCAGGGGGCAGGACACCATATATTTT.

J is TRBJ2-5 and V is TRBV6-5, with 7 bases that match TRBD1. The J call may be in error: the DNA end matches TRBJ2-7 better. Germline CDR1 is MNHEY and CDR2 is SVGAGI. This CDR3 has 15 residues. CDR3 protein: CASSYSEGGAYEQYF. The DNA of the CDR3 is TGTGCCAGCAGTTACTCGGAAGGGGGCGCGTACGAGCAGTACTTC.

This clonotype is labeled medium-sized. The genes are TRBV6-5 and TRBJ2-3; the D gene is possibly TRBD2 (6 bases). CDR1 and CDR2 from the germline V gene are MNHEY and SVGAGI. The CDR3 has 16 amino acids. The V gene lost 0 bases and the J gene lost 3 bases, with 13 bases spanning the gap. The DNA for the CDR3 is TGTGCCAGCAGTTACTCCGCGGGACTCCCGACAGATACGCAGTATTTT. Translation: CASSYSAGLPTDTQYF.

This chain links TRBV7-2 with TRBJ2-3, with TRBD2 as a possible D gene (5 bases). The length of the CDR3 is 15 residues. Germline CDR1 and CDR2: SGHTA and FQGNSA. V lost 4 bases and J lost 5, with 16 bases in between. The CDR3 nucleotides read TGTGCCAGCAGCTCGAGATCTAGCTCCGGAGATACGCAGTATTTT. Translating it yields CASSSRSSSGDTQYF.

This clonotype was seen a handful of times. The chain couples TRBV6-1 to TRBJ2-2; D is perhaps TRBD2 (6 bases). This CDR3 is built from 16 residues. The germline V and J ends were trimmed by 6 bases and 7 bases, with 21 bases remaining between them. Germline V gene sequence: CDR1 MNHNS, CDR2 SASEGT. CDR3: CASSPLSGKWGGELFF. The CDR3 DNA is TGTGCCAGCAGCCCCCTTAGCGGAAAATGGGGCGGGGAGCTGTTTTTT.

This clonotype showed up just a few times. V usage is TRBV7-2 and J usage is TRBJ2-7, with TRBD2 matching over 7 bases. The trim removed 1 base at V and 2 bases at J, leaving 14 bases unmatched. This CDR3 has 18 amino acids. CDR1 and CDR2 from the germline V gene are SGHTA and FQGNSA. The CDR3 sequence is CASSLVVRLAAITYEQYF. The DNA for the CDR3 is TGTGCCAGCAGCTTAGTGGTTCGTCTAGCGGCTATTACCTACGAGCAGTACTTC.

To note about this clonotype: Here the CDR3 omits its conserved ending phenylalanine or tryptophan, so a read error is the likely source. No DNA is shown, since the ends of the CDR3 on it are uncertain; the CDR3 is the one TCRdb lists. The rearrangement uses TRBV6-5 and TRBJ2-5; the DNA was not compared with TRBD1, the D call given in the table. The CDR3 is 13 amino acids long, termini counted. From germline, CDR1 is MNHEY and CDR2 SVGAGI. CDR3 residues: CASSYSQGLELRA.

This chain uses TRBV27 with TRBJ2-4; 8 nucleotides line up with TRBD1. CDR3 length equals 15 residues. V lost 2 bases to trimming and J lost 6 bases; unmatched junction nucleotides: 6. Germline V lookup: CDR1 MNHEY, CDR2 SMNVEV (reference sequence). The CDR3 DNA is TGTGCCAGCAGTTTAACCAGGGGGCTGCTAAACATTCAGTACTTC. It translates to CASSLTRGLLNIQYF.

By share, this clonotype ranks as medium-sized. V usage is TRBV6-4 and J usage is TRBJ2-6; the match to TRBD1 covers 8 bases. Germline loops: CDR1 MRHNA, CDR2 SNTAGT. There are 16 residues in the CDR3. With V trimmed by 5 bases and J by 1 base, 4 bases remained unmatched. The CDR3 nucleotides are TGTGCCAGCAGTCTTACAGGGGGGTCTGGGGCCAACGTCCTGACTTTC. It codes for CASSLTGGSGANVLTF.

V is TRBV6-5 and J is TRBJ2-4, with 8 bases lining up with TRBD1. The DNA end favors TRBJ2-5, so the J call may be wrong. CDR3 size: 14 residues. In germline, CDR1 is MNHEY, CDR2 SVGAGI. CDR3 in amino acids: CASSFRGRWETQYF. In DNA form, the CDR3 reads TGTGCCAGCAGTTTCAGGGGGCGTTGGGAGACCCAGTACTTC.

This clonotype came up many times. The gene calls are TRBV6-5 and TRBJ2-1; 7 nucleotides agree with TRBD2. The J call may be incorrect, as the DNA end agrees better with TRBJ2-7. The length of the CDR3 is 14 residues. In germline, CDR1 is MNHEY, CDR2 SVGAGI. The CDR3 region is CASSSFSGQYEQYF. CDR3 DNA sequence: TGTGCCAGCAGTTCTTTTAGCGGGCAGTACGAGCAGTACTTC.

This clonotype rates as medium-sized. V usage is TRBV6-5 and J usage is TRBJ2-1, with TRBD2 matching 8 bases. This CDR3 region has 14 residues. The V gene end was trimmed by 9 bases and the J gene end by 5 bases; junction bases not matched to a gene: 9. The germline CDR1 and CDR2 sequences are MNHEY and SVGAGI. The CDR3 sequence: CASRSSGYNNEQFF. CDR3 coding DNA: TGTGCCAGTAGGTCTAGCGGGTATAACAATGAGCAGTTCTTC.

The rearrangement uses TRBV2 and TRBJ2-3; 8 bases are a match to TRBD2. The V segment lost 8 bases and the J segment 3 bases; nucleotides outside the gene matches: 13. The CDR3 spans 16 residues. Germline V gene data show CDR1 as SNHLY and CDR2 as FYNNEI. The CDR3 loop reads CASLIPGGARTDTQYF. As DNA, the CDR3 is TGTGCCAGCCTTATCCCGGGGGGGGCTAGAACAGATACGCAGTATTTT.

Concerning this clonotype itself: Its ends do not fully match the called genes, so a read error is possible. The chain combines TRBV6-1 with TRBJ2-4, with D perhaps assigned TRBD1 or TRBD2 (5 bases each). The germline V gene has CDR1 MNHNS and CDR2 SASEGT. The CDR3 is 15 amino acids. CDR3 nucleotides: TGTGCCAGCAGCTCGGGGCAGGGCGGCACAGACATTCAGTACTTT. This encodes CASSSGQGGTDIQYF.

The CDR3 DNA sequence: TGTGCCAGCAGCCAAGTCGGGAGCGGGGACACAGATACGCAGTATTTT. Residues: CASSQVGSGDTDTQYF. The J gene is TRBJ2-3, the V gene TRBV4-2; 7 bases fit TRBD2. The length of the CDR3 is 16 residues. V was clipped by 1 base and J by 2 bases; unmatched bases: 6. Germline V gene data show CDR1 as LGHNA and CDR2 as YNFKEQ.

This clonotype was counted ten times or more. This chain links TRBV6-1 with TRBJ2-3, with a possible D match to TRBD1 (7 bases). The CDR3 is 15 residues long. V gave up 6 bases and J gave up 6 bases, with 19 bases separating them. The germline gives CDR1 MNHNS, CDR2 SASEGT. The CDR3 region has the DNA TGTGCCAGCAGACTCCAGGGGGGCCTCACGGATACGCAGTATTTT. Protein product: CASRLQGGLTDTQYF.